The rows below give T cell receptor beta chains drawn from one sample of a study of blood T cell repertoires in COVID-19. Sequencing used immunoSEQ multiplex PCR; TCRdb keeps in-frame clones, though not all of them. The repertoire has approximately 170,000 clones, roughly 86% of them found once; the top ten carry roughly 8%. The specimen was peripheral blood. Receptors were obtained from a man aged 40-49 years who had recovered from COVID-19. CDR3s leave out the opening cysteine and the closing phenylalanine or tryptophan. Each record gives: CDR3 protein, J gene, V gene, D gene. D genes are given only for firm matches.

cdr3_aa: ASSAGGFEQY
j_call: TRBJ2-7
v_call: TRBV28
d_call: TRBD2

cdr3_aa: ASSYPGATQY
j_call: TRBJ2-5
v_call: TRBV6-5
d_call: NA

cdr3_aa: ASSHIDRHGYT
j_call: TRBJ1-2
v_call: TRBV3-1/TRBV3-2
d_call: NA

cdr3_aa: ASSHTLGEGGELF
j_call: TRBJ2-2
v_call: TRBV4-2
d_call: NA

cdr3_aa: ASEHRDKGYT
j_call: TRBJ1-2
v_call: TRBV7-9
d_call: NA

cdr3_aa: ASSKGYTGELF
j_call: TRBJ2-2
v_call: TRBV11-3
d_call: NA

cdr3_aa: AIRDRGTDTQY
j_call: TRBJ2-3
v_call: TRBV10-3
d_call: TRBD1

cdr3_aa: ASSPLTSGFNEQY
j_call: TRBJ2-7
v_call: TRBV28
d_call: TRBD2

cdr3_aa: ASSLSANNEQF
j_call: TRBJ2-1
v_call: TRBV7-9
d_call: NA

cdr3_aa: ASSRRGSSYNSPLH
j_call: TRBJ1-6
v_call: TRBV5-6
d_call: NA

cdr3_aa: ASTGRTADEQF
j_call: TRBJ2-1
v_call: TRBV27
d_call: NA

cdr3_aa: ASRGQINEKLF
j_call: TRBJ1-4
v_call: TRBV2
d_call: NA

cdr3_aa: ASSYSTDHRAT
j_call: TRBJ1-2
v_call: TRBV6-5
d_call: NA

cdr3_aa: ASSLAPYTEAF
j_call: TRBJ1-1
v_call: TRBV19
d_call: NA

cdr3_aa: ASSPPTSGSMSDTQY
j_call: TRBJ2-3
v_call: TRBV5-1
d_call: TRBD2

cdr3_aa: ASSLAGLDEQY
j_call: TRBJ2-7
v_call: TRBV12-3/TRBV12-4
d_call: NA

cdr3_aa: ASSTGQKNYGYT
j_call: TRBJ1-2
v_call: TRBV5-1
d_call: NA

cdr3_aa: ASSPSVVASLSYNEQF
j_call: TRBJ2-1
v_call: TRBV5-1
d_call: NA

cdr3_aa: ASSVGGATETQY
j_call: TRBJ2-5
v_call: TRBV6-2/TRBV6-3
d_call: TRBD2

cdr3_aa: ASSYGSSTDTQY
j_call: TRBJ2-3
v_call: TRBV6-2/TRBV6-3
d_call: NA

cdr3_aa: ASSLDRGGETQY
j_call: TRBJ2-5
v_call: TRBV11-2
d_call: TRBD1

cdr3_aa: ATSDWDSYEQY
j_call: TRBJ2-7
v_call: TRBV24-1
d_call: TRBD1

cdr3_aa: ASSQVGQGSEAF
j_call: TRBJ1-1
v_call: TRBV14
d_call: TRBD1

cdr3_aa: ASSEGPRGGANTEAF
j_call: TRBJ1-1
v_call: TRBV2
d_call: NA

cdr3_aa: ASSSTGTSYNEQF
j_call: TRBJ2-1
v_call: TRBV27
d_call: TRBD2

cdr3_aa: SVVTGAKNIQY
j_call: TRBJ2-4
v_call: TRBV29-1
d_call: NA

cdr3_aa: ASSQDQRQPQH
j_call: TRBJ1-5
v_call: TRBV4-1
d_call: NA

cdr3_aa: ASTTQGLNIQY
j_call: TRBJ2-4
v_call: TRBV2
d_call: NA

cdr3_aa: ASSRQVSGELF
j_call: TRBJ2-2
v_call: TRBV27
d_call: NA

cdr3_aa: ASSPKVGGPTGDTQY
j_call: TRBJ2-3
v_call: TRBV18
d_call: NA

cdr3_aa: ASSLPVAGTEAF
j_call: TRBJ1-1
v_call: TRBV19
d_call: NA

cdr3_aa: ASSPLEGGKLF
j_call: TRBJ1-4
v_call: TRBV3-1/TRBV3-2
d_call: NA

cdr3_aa: ASRGQGAAGGNQPQH
j_call: TRBJ1-5
v_call: TRBV21-1
d_call: NA

cdr3_aa: SVEEGPGTQY
j_call: TRBJ2-5
v_call: TRBV29-1
d_call: NA

cdr3_aa: ASTTSGGTDTQY
j_call: TRBJ2-3
v_call: TRBV7-2
d_call: TRBD2

cdr3_aa: ASSPLRLAGVNEQF
j_call: TRBJ2-1
v_call: TRBV6-2/TRBV6-3
d_call: TRBD2

cdr3_aa: ASSLVETGEAGNTIY
j_call: TRBJ1-3
v_call: TRBV5-5
d_call: TRBD1

cdr3_aa: ASSKGQGTEAF
j_call: TRBJ1-1
v_call: TRBV21-1
d_call: NA

cdr3_aa: ASSQIAGGLQETQY
j_call: TRBJ2-5
v_call: TRBV14
d_call: TRBD2

cdr3_aa: ASSPFTGGEGNEQY
j_call: TRBJ2-7
v_call: TRBV7-8
d_call: TRBD1

cdr3_aa: ASSYPRQKGNQPQH
j_call: TRBJ1-5
v_call: TRBV6-6
d_call: NA

cdr3_aa: ASSVRGSGELF
j_call: TRBJ2-2
v_call: TRBV9
d_call: NA

cdr3_aa: ASSLEGTYEQY
j_call: TRBJ2-7
v_call: TRBV12-3/TRBV12-4
d_call: NA

cdr3_aa: ASSVTGTYEQY
j_call: TRBJ2-7
v_call: TRBV28
d_call: NA

cdr3_aa: ASSSTGTGELF
j_call: TRBJ2-2
v_call: TRBV7-2
d_call: NA

cdr3_aa: ASSGQRYNEQF
j_call: TRBJ2-1
v_call: TRBV6-5
d_call: NA

cdr3_aa: ASSLAAGLRETQY
j_call: TRBJ2-5
v_call: TRBV5-1
d_call: NA

cdr3_aa: ASSQDAATVRNTIY
j_call: TRBJ1-3
v_call: TRBV4-2
d_call: NA

cdr3_aa: ASSVGGETQY
j_call: TRBJ2-5
v_call: TRBV2
d_call: TRBD2

cdr3_aa: ASSKATGQVESPLH
j_call: TRBJ1-6
v_call: TRBV21-1
d_call: NA

cdr3_aa: ASSLDRVEGEQY
j_call: TRBJ2-7
v_call: TRBV6-2/TRBV6-3
d_call: TRBD1

cdr3_aa: ASSHPTGDNEKLF
j_call: TRBJ1-4
v_call: TRBV3-1/TRBV3-2
d_call: TRBD1